The 26 T cell receptor beta chains below come from one sample, sequenced in a study of PD-1 blockade in mismatch repair-deficient tumors. Data came from immunoSEQ multiplex PCR; TCRdb stores just in-frame clones and leaves some out. The profile shows under 50,000 clones, approximately 80% of them singletons. This specimen consisted of PBMCs, obtained before pembrolizumab treatment. All receptors come from an adult with mismatch repair-deficient cancer.

The rearrangement uses TRBV4-2 and TRBJ2-5; D gene ambiguous. There are 16 residues in the CDR3. The germline V gene encodes CDR1 LGHNA and CDR2 YNFKEQ. Trimming took 1 base from V and 2 from J, leaving 14 bases between them. The CDR3 loop is CASSQAPGGTQETQYF. CDR3 coding DNA: TGTGCCAGCAGCCAAGCCCCTGGCGGAACGCAAGAGACCCAGTACTTC.

The V call is TRBV9, the J call TRBJ2-1, with 7 bases identical to TRBD2. This CDR3 is built from 15 residues. The germline gives CDR1 SGDLS, CDR2 YYNGEE. The V and J ends lost 4 bases and 3 bases, in that order; junction bases with no gene match: 7. In DNA form, the CDR3 reads TGTGCCAGCAGCTCGCGGGAGAAAAGCTACAATGAGCAGTTCTTC. Its protein product is CASSSREKSYNEQFF.

This clone was detected once. The chain carries TRBV6-1 and TRBJ2-7; D gene uncertain. CDR3 length: 12 amino acids. The germline V gene encodes CDR1 MNHNS and CDR2 SASEGT. The V and J ends lost 1 base and 9 bases respectively, with 10 bases between them. The chain's CDR3 is CASSEVRPGQYF. Here the CDR3 DNA reads TGTGCCAGCAGTGAAGTTAGGCCCGGGCAGTACTTC.

The rearrangement joins TRBV30 to TRBJ2-5, with a possible D match to TRBD1 (6 bases). Trimming took 5 bases from V and 5 from J, leaving 15 bases between them. CDR1 is GTSNPN, CDR2 SVGIG, per germline (reference sequence). The CDR3 has 13 amino acids. CDR3 sequence reads: CAWSQGLKETQYF. The CDR3 coding sequence is TGTGCCTGGTCGCAGGGGCTTAAGGAGACCCAGTACTTC.

The V call is TRBV27, the J call TRBJ2-7; possibly TRBD1 or TRBD2 for D (6 bases each). In germline, CDR1 is MNHEY, CDR2 SMNVEV (reference sequence). Trimming left V 0 bases short and J 6 bases short, with 15 bases between. The CDR3 loop spans 15 amino acids. For the CDR3, the DNA is TGTGCCAGCAGTTTATCCGGGGGCGCTGGCGGCGAGCAGTACTTC. It translates to CASSLSGGAGGEQYF.

This clone was seen a single time. The chain has TRBV19 and TRBJ1-1, with 8 bases lining up with TRBD1. With V trimmed by 7 bases and J by 1 base, 8 bases remained unmatched. The CDR3 has 15 residues. Per the germline V gene, CDR1 is LNHDA and CDR2 is SQIVND (reference sequence). CDR3 coding DNA: TGTGCCAGTACCCCTCAGGGGGCGGCGAACACTGAAGCTTTCTTT. Translation: CASTPQGAANTEAFF. The full variable domain, its missing parts supplied by reference TRBV19 and TRBJ1-1, is DGGITQSPKYLFRKEGQNVTLSCEQNLNHDAMYWYRQDPGQGLRLIYYSQIVNDFQKGDIAEGYSVSREKKESFPLTVTSAQKNPTAFYLCASTPQGAANTEAFFGQGTRLTVV.

V usage is TRBV11-1 and J usage is TRBJ1-1; 7 bases are shared with TRBD1. This CDR3 is 16 amino acids long. V trimming: 3 bases; J trimming: 1 base; junction bases outside the gene matches: 8. Germline lookup yields CDR1 SGHAT and CDR2 FQDESV (reference sequence). CDR3 sequence (DNA): TGTGCCAGCAGCTTGGGGGCACAGGGGCGGAACACTGAAGCTTTCTTT. It codes for CASSLGAQGRNTEAFF.

The chain uses TRBV5-1 and TRBJ2-5; D possibly corresponds to TRBD2 (6 bases). The CDR3 has 14 amino acids. Trimming took off 5 bases at V and 2 bases at J, with 13 bases between the two ends. In germline, CDR1 is SGHRS, CDR2 YFSETQ. The CDR3 DNA sequence: TGCGCCAGCAGGAGGCGGGACTTACAAGAGACCCAGTACTTC. It encodes CASRRRDLQETQYF. Drawing the rest from reference TRBV5-1 and TRBJ2-5, the complete variable domain is KAGVTQTPRYLIKTRGQQVTLSCSPISGHRSVSWYQQTPGQGLQFLFEYFSETQRNKGNFPGRFSGRQFSNSRSEMNVSTLELGDSALYLCASRRRDLQETQYFGPGTRLLVL.

The chain employs TRBV29-1 and TRBJ2-1; D not certain. There are 11 residues in the CDR3. CDR1 is SQVTM, CDR2 ANQGSEA, per germline. V was cut by 2 bases and J by 6 bases, with 5 bases left in between. CDR3 in DNA: TGCAGCGTTGAACTTGGCAATGAGCAGTTCTTC. This codes for CSVELGNEQFF.

V gene TRBV6-1 combines with J gene TRBJ2-1; D remains ambiguous. There are 14 residues in the CDR3. Trimming stripped 1 base from V and 7 bases from J, with 11 bases between. Germline assignment: CDR1 MNHNS and CDR2 SASEGT. The DNA for the CDR3 is TGTGCCAGCAGTGAAGGGACGGCCAAAAATGAGCAGTTCTTC. It encodes CASSEGTAKNEQFF.

The chain recombines TRBV19 with TRBJ1-2; D not certain. V lost 4 bases and J 1 base, leaving 13 bases between the germline ends. Germline CDR1 reads LNHDA; CDR2 reads SQIVND (reference sequence). The CDR3 is 15 residues long. Here the CDR3 reads CASSTVLSVNYGYTF. The CDR3 bases are TGTGCCAGTAGTACCGTCCTTTCAGTTAACTATGGCTACACCTTC. Together with reference TRBV19 and TRBJ1-2, the CDR3 gives the full variable domain: DGGITQSPKYLFRKEGQNVTLSCEQNLNHDAMYWYRQDPGQGLRLIYYSQIVNDFQKGDIAEGYSVSREKKESFPLTVTSAQKNPTAFYLCASSTVLSVNYGYTFGSGTRLTVV.

The chain couples TRBV5-5 to TRBJ1-2; 9 bases agree with TRBD1. Germline CDR1 SGHKS, CDR2 YYEKEE (reference sequence). Trimming removed 2 bases from V and 4 bases from J; junction bases left unmatched: 18. The CDR3 has 19 amino acids. CDR3 in amino acids: CASSLFGGTGGSLSYGYTF. Written as DNA, the CDR3 is TGTGCCAGCAGCTTATTTGGTGGAACAGGGGGCTCCTTATCCTATGGCTACACCTTC.

The chain has TRBV5-4 and TRBJ1-2; 11 positions agree with TRBD1. V lost 5 bases, J lost 8 bases, and 11 bases stayed unmatched. Per the germline V gene, CDR1 is SGHNT and CDR2 is YYREEE (reference sequence). The CDR3 contains 15 residues. The CDR3 DNA follows: TGTGCCAGCAGATTTCGGACAGGGGGCCCAAGGGGCTACACCTTC. Translated: CASRFRTGGPRGYTF.

This chain connects TRBV7-2 to TRBJ1-4; D not certain. The germline CDR1 and CDR2 sequences are SGHTA and FQGNSA. CDR3 length equals 14 residues. Trimming took 1 base from V and 5 from J, leaving 8 bases between them. This CDR3 reads CASSLDRNNEKLFF. The CDR3 DNA is TGTGCCAGCAGCTTAGACAGAAACAATGAAAAACTGTTTTTT.

The chain joins TRBV19 to TRBJ1-5, with 9 bases that match TRBD1. Trimming cost V 1 base and J 4 bases; bases outside gene matches: 8. The CDR3 sequence is 17 residues long. The germline gives CDR1 LNHDA, CDR2 SQIVND (reference sequence). This CDR3 is CASSIAIQTGGNQPQHF. The CDR3, as DNA: TGTGCCAGTAGTATAGCCATTCAGACAGGGGGAAATCAGCCCCAGCATTTT. The variable domain in full, completed from reference TRBV19 and TRBJ1-5, reads DGGITQSPKYLFRKEGQNVTLSCEQNLNHDAMYWYRQDPGQGLRLIYYSQIVNDFQKGDIAEGYSVSREKKESFPLTVTSAQKNPTAFYLCASSIAIQTGGNQPQHFGDGTRLSIL.

This rearrangement joins TRBV10-2 to TRBJ2-2, with D possibly TRBD1 on 6 matching bases. CDR1 and CDR2 from the germline V gene are WSHSY and SAAADI. V shed 4 bases and J shed 0 bases, with 12 bases lying between them. The CDR3 is 16 residues long. In DNA, the CDR3 is TGCGCCAGCAGTGTCGGGACACCTGCGAACACCGGGGAGCTGTTTTTT. Protein: CASSVGTPANTGELFF.

V is TRBV2 and J is TRBJ2-1; no definite D call. The V end was cut by 2 bases, the J end by 4 bases, with 12 bases between. CDR3 length equals 15 residues. The germline gives CDR1 SNHLY, CDR2 FYNNEI. The CDR3 DNA sequence: TGTGCCAGCAGTGAATTTAGTCAATCGTACAATGAGCAGTTCTTC. This codes for CASSEFSQSYNEQFF. Together with reference TRBV2 and TRBJ2-1, the CDR3 gives the full variable domain: EPEVTQTPSHQVTQMGQEVILRCVPISNHLYFYWYRQILGQKVEFLVSFYNNEISEKSEIFDDQFSVERPDGSNFTLKIRSTKLEDSAMYFCASSEFSQSYNEQFFGPGTRLTVL.

The chain has TRBV6-5 and TRBJ1-1, with D hard to call. Trimming pared 5 bases from V and 0 bases from J, leaving 4 bases between. This CDR3 region has 12 residues. Germline V gene data show CDR1 as MNHEY and CDR2 as SVGAGI. CDR3 DNA sequence: TGTGCCAGCAGTCGGGTGAACACTGAAGCTTTCTTT. Its protein product is CASSRVNTEAFF.

CDR3 amino acids: CASSFQGRAREFF. The CDR3, as DNA: TGTGCCAGCAGCTTCCAGGGGCGCGCGAGAGAGTTCTTC. V usage is TRBV7-9 and J usage is TRBJ2-1; D is perhaps TRBD1 (6 bases). This CDR3 is built from 13 residues. CDR1 and CDR2 from the germline V gene are SEHNR and FQNEAQ (reference sequence). The V end was cut by 3 bases, the J end by 14 bases, with 17 bases between.

This clone was observed once. V gene TRBV11-2 combines with J gene TRBJ2-3; 8 bases fit TRBD2. V dropped 1 base and J dropped 0; count of bases not matched to a gene: 6. CDR1 is SGHAT and CDR2 is FQNNGV in the germline V gene. The CDR3 is 17 amino acids. Here the CDR3 reads CASSLVGGGFSTDTQYF. The CDR3 coding sequence is TGTGCCAGCAGCTTAGTCGGCGGGGGGTTTAGCACAGATACGCAGTATTTT.

This rearrangement joins TRBV30 to TRBJ2-7, with 9 bases identical to TRBD1. The germline V gene has CDR1 GTSNPN and CDR2 SVGIG (reference sequence). The CDR3 runs 18 residues. V lost 2 bases to trimming and J lost 6 bases; unmatched junction nucleotides: 20. The CDR3 loop reads CAWSTDSGTGILLSEQYF. In DNA form, the CDR3 reads TGTGCCTGGAGTACAGATTCCGGGACAGGGATCTTACTAAGCGAGCAGTACTTC.

V gene TRBV15 combines with J gene TRBJ2-7; D gene unclear. Germline V gene lookup returns CDR1 LNHNV and CDR2 YYDKDF (reference sequence). V was cut by 0 bases and J by 3 bases, with 3 bases left in between. The CDR3 covers 12 residues. The CDR3, as DNA: TGTGCCACCAGCAGAGATAGCTACGAGCAGTACTTC. Protein: CATSRDSYEQYF.

The gene calls are TRBV19 and TRBJ2-3; perhaps TRBD1 as D (6 bases). The germline V gene encodes CDR1 LNHDA and CDR2 SQIVND (reference sequence). This CDR3 contains 16 residues. Between the trimmed V and J ends, which lost 4 bases and 2 bases, there was a span of 16 bases. CDR3: CASSKYRAPFTDTQYF. Written as DNA, the CDR3 is TGTGCCAGTAGTAAATACAGGGCACCATTCACAGATACGCAGTATTTT.

V is TRBV30 and J is TRBJ1-2; 12 bases match TRBD1. This CDR3 contains 17 residues. Germline CDR1 and CDR2: GTSNPN and SVGIG (reference sequence). V was pared by 3 bases and J by 4 bases, with 12 bases of the junction left unmatched. The CDR3: CAWRTGTGGEYPYGYTF. The CDR3 nucleotides read TGTGCCTGGAGGACAGGGACAGGGGGCGAGTACCCCTATGGCTACACCTTC. Supplemented by reference TRBV30 and TRBJ1-2, the full variable domain reads SQTIHQWPATLVQPVGSPLSLECTVEGTSNPNLYWYRQAAGRGLQLLFYSVGIGQISSEVPQNLSASRPQDRQFILSSKKLLLSDSGFYLCAWRTGTGGEYPYGYTFGSGTRLTVV.

This chain connects TRBV4-3 to TRBJ1-5; D not resolved. The CDR3 covers 16 residues. The germline CDR1 and CDR2 sequences are LGHNA and YSLEER. The germline V and J ends were trimmed by 0 bases and 1 base, with 10 bases remaining between them. The CDR3 spells CASSQETGLSNQPQHF. DNA of the CDR3: TGCGCCAGCAGCCAAGAGACCGGGCTGAGCAATCAGCCCCAGCATTTT.

The CDR3 DNA reads as TGTGCCAGCAGTACCCGACAGGGGCATTATGGCTACACCTTC. Its protein is CASSTRQGHYGYTF. The rearrangement uses TRBV6-1 and TRBJ1-2; 8 bases line up with TRBD1. Germline V CDR1 and CDR2: MNHNS, SASEGT. Unmatched junction bases numbered 7, after V lost 5 bases and J lost 5 bases. This CDR3 comprises 14 residues.